This T cell receptor (beta chain) stems from a study of read filtering for tumor transcriptome and immune sequencing (dated by TCRdb to the early 2020s). With respect to the entire study: The cohort had 16 to 20 male and some 15 female patients with a mean age of about 70 years, ranging from roughly 47 to 85. After DNase treatment, whole-transcriptome libraries were prepared using the TruSeq RNA Access Library Prep Kit. By revised international staging, roughly 8 patients were R-ISS I, about 15 were R-ISS II and more than five were R-ISS III. A main aim was a read-filtering strategy for immune repertoire data, specifically whether clonotypes supported by a single read should be removed. TCR-region mapped reads per sample ranged from about 4.05 to 11 million with IR-seq versus only 85 to 1273 with RNA-seq. The study compared TCR repertoires from targeted immune repertoire sequencing and bulk whole-transcriptome sequencing run on the same bone marrow samples.

On this clonotype itself: Its antigen is currently not known. Base qualities were left out, and no much larger clone turns up one base away.

Broad study findings and their caveats: In IR-seq, around four fifths of clonotypes but approximately 3.2% of total reads were represented by single-read clonotypes, whereas in RNA-seq, 74.6% of clonotypes and around 40% of reads were represented by single-read clonotypes. Compared with RNA-seq, IR-seq captured clonotypes at much greater depth and more reliably, and a smaller IR-seq throughput was enough to identify most of the shared clonotypes. Removing single-read clonotypes increased the correlation between IR-seq and RNA-seq shared clonotype proportions. Rather than purified T cells, the sorted CD138-negative fraction was a mixed bone marrow immune population.

Starting from 400 ng RNA, TCR libraries were constructed with the Immunoverse kit using molecular barcoded adaptors that cover the alpha/delta and beta/gamma chains. TCR library preparation was performed with the same RNA that was used for transcriptome sequencing. Sequencing of the TCR libraries was done on an Illumina HiSeq 4000 with 2 x 150 cycles. In the paper's pipeline: Using MiXCR, which included quality filtering and error correction, TCR reads were aligned to human V, D, J and C references and then assembled into CDR3 clonotypes. The tcR package in R was used to analyze clonotype counts and gene usage diversity. Raw mapping reads were checked after the RNA-seq reads had been mapped by STAR aligner version 2.5.3a onto the human GRCh37 genome. To test the effect of sequencing depth on detected clonotypes, IR-seq fastq files were randomly downsampled using Seqtk 1.3. TCRdb ran its own pipeline on the public reads, namely fastp trimming at Q25 and MiXCR clone calling, and kept in-frame beta chains. Merged by CDR3 protein, the rows form single entries marked with the most common genes and DNA. TCRdb, rather than the study authors, made the V and J calls. The sample yields about 93,000 distinct CDR3 sequences; roughly 21% were counted once. About 10% of the sample is in the top ten clones.

Bone marrow was sampled from every patient at the time of active disease. Bone marrow mononuclear cells were isolated by Ficoll-Hypaque density gradient centrifugation. CD138-negative cells were obtained by negative selection after labeling with CD138 magnetic microbeads on a MACS separator, removing myeloma plasma cells. Flow cytometry with CD138 antibodies on an Attune NxT was used to check how pure the isolated cells were. TRIzol reagent was used to extract total RNA, and a NanoDrop spectrophotometer was used to quantify the extracted RNA. Paired RNA-seq and IR-seq were performed on each patient's CD138-negative bone marrow sample. From the cysteine up to the phenylalanine, the CDR3 has a length of 13 residues. Solely the CDR3 DNA is kept, with 39 bases framed from the first base. The germline V gene provides CDR1 MNHNS and CDR2 SASEGT. V ends up 8 bases short and J 4 bases short, with an unmatched junction base count of 4.

The V gene is TRBV6-1 and the J gene is TRBJ2-5; TRBD1 agrees with 10 junctional bases. Sequences were obtained from a population of CD138-negative cells sorted from bone marrow. The sample's cell subset or site label, decoded: bone marrow mononuclear cells depleted of CD138+ plasma/myeloma cells by negative magnetic selection. This TCR was recovered from a donor over 35 with multiple myeloma. The CDR3 amino acid sequence is: CASWTGGIETQYF. The DNA sequence is given as TGTGCCAGCTGGACAGGGGGAATAGAGACCCAGTACTTC.